This TCR beta chain was profiled in a study of long-term antiretroviral therapy in people with HIV (dated by TCRdb to between 2020 and 2023). At the level of the whole study: Collection of the earliest samples took place about a decade ahead of the 2015 WHO recommendation for immediate ART, at a time when ART was typically delayed until CD4 counts fell. A retrospective serial study tested whether changes in peripheral blood TRB repertoire composition and diversity were associated with ART initiation and durable HIV suppression. No cross-contamination during QIAcube processing was shown when test extractions of a monoclonal T-cell line were performed alongside 30 to 40 polyclonal samples. Among the 30 to 35 participants with HIV, eleven were female. The cohort contributed fewer than 200 cryopreserved PBMC samples from about 33 adults with confirmed HIV infection, collected serially over a mean of 6 years (range 1-12).

Remarks on this clone: Which antigen it targets is not known. Per-nucleotide qualities are absent, and no much larger clonotype sits a single base away.

Participants were included only if at least one PBMC sample before ART initiation and at least two post-ART samples were available. Treatment was received in the United States of America by all participants with HIV. Before DNA extraction, cryopreserved samples of about 0.9-10 million PBMC were thawed and then washed. At the time of the earliest PBMC sample for each participant with HIV, ages ranged from roughly 20 to 54 years. Per participant, PBMC samples came from 1-4 timepoints prior to ART initiation and 2-8 timepoints following ART initiation, for a median of 7 samples. Serial HIV viral load, CD4+ T-cell count, ART history and demographic data were obtained for every participant. A Qiagen kit on a QIAcube was used to extract genomic DNA from unsorted PBMC, with samples processed in batches of 12. The immunoSEQ hsTCRB v3.0 assay was used at survey level resolution to sequence the TRB variable region. A depth of about 40,000-50,000 T-cell genomes per sample was targeted for TRB sequencing. TRB libraries were pooled and sequenced on an Illumina MiSeq using a v3 150-cycle kit. The study's own analysis went as follows. Repertoire analysis ran in R within a reproducible Nextflow workflow covering QC, data transformation and analysis. LymphoSeq2, an R package for exploring AIRR-Seq data, was used to implement custom analyses. A few samples that produced fewer than 5000 total TRB sequences were removed, so about 200 HIV repertoires were analyzed. Among the approximately 190 HIV repertoires that were kept, 59 were collected before ART initiation and 120 to 140 were collected after ART initiation. Repertoires were downsampled to 5000 TRB nucleotide sequences, with summary statistics averaged over 100 downsampling iterations. The analysis kept only TRB sequences whose CDR3 regions were at least seven amino acids long. Diversity was assessed using a clonality score derived from Shannon entropy and using the Gini coefficient. In the repertoire networks, any two of the top 5000 CDR3 amino acid sequences were linked whenever the two sequences differed by an edit distance of one. Antigen specificity groups and MHC restriction were predicted for TRB CDR3 amino acid sequences with GLIPH2. CDR3 amino acid sequences were matched against VDJdb and McPAS-TCR to flag known CMV, EBV, HIV or tissue antigen associations. Pre-ART, post-ART and control groups were compared with Wilcoxon signed-rank tests and Holm-Bonferroni correction. TCRdb's version of the immuneACCESS table is confined to in-frame rearrangements and falls short of the full clone set. An unresolved V gene accounts for under half of the shortfall where checked; the remainder is of unknown origin. That table gives V, J and clone size, and the DNA gave D and trimming. This sample has roughly 27,000 clones in its table, and around 84% of those were observed once. The leading ten clones occupy 8% to 10% of the sample.

From its cysteine to its phenylalanine, the CDR3 spans 16 amino acids. The retained sequence is limited to the CDR3, 48 bases, with the frame set at the first base. Sequences SGHRS (CDR1) and YFSETQ (CDR2) are obtained from the germline V gene. Compared with germline, V lacks 0 bases and J lacks 4 bases; bases without a gene match: 5. General findings and caveats noted by the study authors: Expanded TRB clones identified before ART initiation dominated the repertoire at all time points, although this dominance fluctuated and declined in many PLHIV after ART. ART initiation was associated with a significant increase in TRB diversity, but diversity stayed significantly below transplant donor controls even after long-term ART. Samples dated from about 2003 to 2018, and the ART regimens used may be less effective than current ones. CDR3 length ranges in HIV repertoires were narrower than in controls, and network structure suggested an antigen-experienced repertoire with only a slight naive shift after ART. Unsorted PBMC were profiled instead of sorted CD4+ and CD8+ T cells because pre-ART samples had limited cell numbers. Since PBMC availability was limited, sequencing covered only the TCR beta chain, with no alpha chain pairing. Inferences about post-ART repertoire changes are limited because no data were available on ART adherence, viral resistance or therapy changes.

The sequence was obtained from a man in his forties with HIV. This chain joins TRBV5-1 to TRBJ2-1, and 9 junction bases match TRBD2. The sequencing here drew on unsorted PBMCs, taken 2.3 years after starting antiretroviral therapy. The base sequence is TGCGCCAGCAGCTTGGTGGTCGCGGGAGGGTACAATGAGCAGTTCTTC. Its product reads: CASSLVVAGGYNEQFF. Extended through the reference TRBV5-1 and TRBJ2-1 proteins, this CDR3 yields the full variable domain: KAGVTQTPRYLIKTRGQQVTLSCSPISGHRSVSWYQQTPGQGLQFLFEYFSETQRNKGNFPGRFSGRQFSNSRSEMNVSTLELGDSALYLCASSLVVAGGYNEQFFGPGTRLTVL.